This TCR beta chain was sequenced in a study of glioma-infiltrating T cells. Background on the study: Before surgery, glioma patients received dexamethasone for at most six days. Study conclusions and caveats: Patients with low tissue-blood divergence carried a signature set of shared blood CDR3 motifs. Tissue and blood shared very few CDR3 sequences. Non-neoplastic patients had below-expected tissue-blood divergence, while all gliomas exceeded expectation.

V was cut by 1 base and J by 4 bases, with 7 bases left in between. CDR3 length: 14 amino acids. Germline V CDR1 and CDR2: MGHRA, YSYEKL. Amplification of TCR alpha and beta CDR3 regions from RNA used iRepertoire nested multiplex PCR. MiXCR, applied by TCRdb to the multiplex PCR reads, yields one record per CDR3 protein. The sample comprises around 390,000 distinct CDR3 sequences, less than 50% of which are singletons, and more than 10% rests with the top ten. As concerns this clonotype: The antigen is not known.

The receptor was isolated from a human donor with low-grade glioma or glioblastoma, undergoing nonglioma brain surgery, or in good health (not recorded which). This chain joins TRBV4-1 and TRBJ2-2, with D unresolved. The sample was glioma tissue, nonneoplastic brain tissue, or PBMCs (not recorded which). CDR3 sequence reads: CASSQATVTGELFF. In DNA form, the CDR3 reads TGCGCCAGCAGCCAAGCAACGGTCACCGGGGAGCTGTTTTTT.